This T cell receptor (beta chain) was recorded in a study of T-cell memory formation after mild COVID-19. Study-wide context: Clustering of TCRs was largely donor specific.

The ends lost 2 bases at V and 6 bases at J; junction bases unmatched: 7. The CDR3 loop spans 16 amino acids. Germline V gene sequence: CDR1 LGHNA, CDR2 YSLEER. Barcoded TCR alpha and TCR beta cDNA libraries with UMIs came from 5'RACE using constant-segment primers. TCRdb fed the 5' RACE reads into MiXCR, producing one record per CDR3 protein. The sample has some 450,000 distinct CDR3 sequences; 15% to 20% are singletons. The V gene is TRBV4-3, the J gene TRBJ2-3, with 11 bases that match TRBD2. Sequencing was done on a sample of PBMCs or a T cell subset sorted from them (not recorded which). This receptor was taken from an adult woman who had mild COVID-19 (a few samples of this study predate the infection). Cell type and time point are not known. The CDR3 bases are TGCGCCAGCAGCCAATCAACTAGCGGGAGATGGGATACGCAGTATTTT. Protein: CASSQSTSGRWDTQYF.